The entry below describes one T cell receptor beta chain. Its specificity is not known. These data originate in a study of PD-1 blockade in classical Hodgkin lymphoma. Findings of the study overall: The study reported lower baseline TCR diversity in newly diagnosed patients than in healthy donors. Underlying causes for the observed repertoire differences were not defined, possibly disease activity or prior therapy. TCR diversity rose significantly by C4D1 in CD4+ but not CD8+ cells.

The repertoire was sequenced with immunoSEQ multiplex PCR; TCRdb's copy has only in-frame clones and lacks some. The data show 9,500 to 14,000 clones, roughly 85% seen once. Autologous stem cell transplantation was followed by relapse in every patient, and brentuximab vedotin exposure varied. The sequences come from peripheral blood mononuclear cells (PBMCs), collected at baseline. The source is a human donor with classical Hodgkin lymphoma.

CDR3 nucleotide sequence: TGTGCCAGCAGGCTCACCTACAATGAGCAGTTCTTC. This sequence encodes CASRLTYNEQFF. The chain carries TRBV27 and TRBJ2-1; D is uncertain. CDR1 MNHEY and CDR2 SMNVEV come from the germline V gene (reference sequence). Trimming cost V 6 bases and J 2 bases, with 5 bases left between them. The CDR3 covers 12 residues.